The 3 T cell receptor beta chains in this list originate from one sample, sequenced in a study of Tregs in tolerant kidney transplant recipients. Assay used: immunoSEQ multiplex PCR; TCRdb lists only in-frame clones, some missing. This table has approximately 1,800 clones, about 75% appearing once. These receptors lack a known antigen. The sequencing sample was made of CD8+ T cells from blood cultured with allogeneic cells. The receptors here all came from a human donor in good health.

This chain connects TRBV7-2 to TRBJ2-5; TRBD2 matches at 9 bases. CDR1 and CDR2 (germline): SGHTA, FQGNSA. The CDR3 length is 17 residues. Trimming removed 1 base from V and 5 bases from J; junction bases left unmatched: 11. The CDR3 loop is CASSLDSSGGPIETQYF. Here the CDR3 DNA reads TGTGCCAGCAGCTTAGATTCCAGCGGGGGGCCCATTGAGACCCAGTACTTC. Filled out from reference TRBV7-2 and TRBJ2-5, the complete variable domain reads GAGVSQSPSNKVTEKGKDVELRCDPISGHTALYWYRQSLGQGLEFLIYFQGNSAPDKSGLPSDRFSAERTGGSVSTLTIQRTQQEDSAVYLCASSLDSSGGPIETQYFGPGTRLLVL.

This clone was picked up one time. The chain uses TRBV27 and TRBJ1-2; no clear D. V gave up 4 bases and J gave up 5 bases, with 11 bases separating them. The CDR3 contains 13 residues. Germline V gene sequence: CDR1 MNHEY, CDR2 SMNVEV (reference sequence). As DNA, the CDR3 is TGTGCCAGCAGTTATACGGCAGCTTATGGCTACACCTTC. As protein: CASSYTAAYGYTF.

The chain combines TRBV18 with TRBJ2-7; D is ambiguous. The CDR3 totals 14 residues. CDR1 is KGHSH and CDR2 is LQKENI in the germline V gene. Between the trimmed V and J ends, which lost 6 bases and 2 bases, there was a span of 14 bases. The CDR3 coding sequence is TGTGCCAGCTCTCAGGTGGACGGTACCTACGAGCAGTACTTC. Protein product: CASSQVDGTYEQYF.